A selection of T cell receptor beta chains follows, all from one sample in a study of blood T cells in healthy people across ages. One entry per CDR3 protein results from TCRdb running MiXCR on the 5' RACE reads. Of 1.5 million to 2 million distinct CDR3 sequences listed, roughly 30% are singletons. The sample consisted of blood. Receptors were obtained from a woman aged 30 to 39 in good health. The CDR3 runs from the conserved cysteine through the conserved F or W. The size entry is marked missing in some rows and otherwise reads once, few, many or a size class.

j_gene: TRBJ2-3
abundance: .
len: 12
v_gene: TRBV12-3/TRBV12-4
CDR3aa: CASRPRADAQYF

j_gene: TRBJ1-1
abundance: .
len: 13
v_gene: TRBV5-6
CDR3aa: CASTPLGEAEAFF

j_gene: TRBJ2-1
abundance: many
len: 12
v_gene: TRBV7-9
CDR3aa: CASSLRQGEQFF

j_gene: TRBJ2-1
abundance: .
len: 18
v_gene: TRBV7-9
CDR3aa: CASSSPRGGGALYNEQFF

j_gene: TRBJ2-1
abundance: few
len: 12
v_gene: TRBV12-3/TRBV12-4
CDR3aa: CASSPPTAGQFF

j_gene: TRBJ2-7
abundance: .
len: 13
v_gene: TRBV27
CDR3aa: CASSFSNLLEQYF

j_gene: TRBJ1-5
abundance: .
len: 16
v_gene: TRBV6-6
CDR3aa: CASSYGPSYSNQPQHF

j_gene: TRBJ2-1
abundance: .
len: 12
v_gene: TRBV30
CDR3aa: CAWIFRGEEQFF

j_gene: TRBJ2-1
abundance: few
len: 14
v_gene: TRBV19
CDR3aa: CASSTFPRVDEQFF

j_gene: TRBJ2-1
abundance: .
len: 14
v_gene: TRBV10-3
CDR3aa: CATWTGGSYNEQFF

j_gene: TRBJ2-1
abundance: .
len: 17
v_gene: TRBV11-2
CDR3aa: CASSSAGGVGSYNEQFF

j_gene: TRBJ2-3
abundance: many
len: 13
v_gene: TRBV7-9
CDR3aa: CASSIPRPDTQYF

j_gene: TRBJ2-5
abundance: .
len: 15
v_gene: TRBV6-5
CDR3aa: CAGSSTGSRQETQYF

j_gene: TRBJ1-5
abundance: .
len: 15
v_gene: TRBV28
CDR3aa: CASSQFRWGNQPQHF

j_gene: TRBJ1-5
abundance: .
len: 16
v_gene: TRBV6-6
CDR3aa: CASTASGEGGNQPQHF

j_gene: TRBJ2-7
abundance: many
len: 11
v_gene: TRBV2
CDR3aa: CASNEGYEQYF

j_gene: TRBJ2-7
abundance: few
len: 14
v_gene: TRBV11-2
CDR3aa: CASSPVSSTDEQYF

j_gene: TRBJ1-2
abundance: once
len: 14
v_gene: TRBV5-6
CDR3aa: CASRFTGPYYGYTF

j_gene: TRBJ2-1
abundance: .
len: 11
v_gene: TRBV10-3
CDR3aa: CAISGTHEQFF

j_gene: TRBJ1-2
abundance: .
len: 12
v_gene: TRBV29-1
CDR3aa: CGVDYPGDGYTF

j_gene: TRBJ2-7
abundance: few
len: 15
v_gene: TRBV12-5
CDR3aa: CASGTSSDSPYEQYF

j_gene: TRBJ1-5
abundance: few
len: 12
v_gene: TRBV24-1
CDR3aa: CATLKGNQPQHF

j_gene: TRBJ2-1
abundance: .
len: 21
v_gene: TRBV4-1
CDR3aa: CASSQGWWDRGARRYDNEQFF

j_gene: TRBJ2-5
abundance: few
len: 15
v_gene: TRBV7-7
CDR3aa: CASSPRQGLKETQYF

j_gene: TRBJ2-7
abundance: .
len: 15
v_gene: TRBV28
CDR3aa: CASSASGRGPIEQYF

j_gene: TRBJ2-1
abundance: many
len: 14
v_gene: TRBV2
CDR3aa: CASQALALGNEQFF

j_gene: TRBJ1-5
abundance: .
len: 16
v_gene: TRBV20-1
CDR3aa: CSDVTGEGVDNQPQHF